The TCR beta chain described here comes from a study of blood T cell repertoires in COVID-19. Overall study context: Some COVID-19 samples were acute and others convalescent; all came from the United States, Italy and Spain.

From germline, CDR1 is LNHDA and CDR2 SQIVND (reference sequence). The CDR3 totals 11 residues. V was shortened by 7 bases and J by 9 bases, with 10 bases between the two germline ends. In the authors' workflow: Researchers report that nucleated cell counts were estimated from reference gene primer amplification. Generated by immunoSEQ multiplex PCR, the TCRdb table keeps only in-frame clones and is missing some. V, J and clone size are taken as reported in that table, and D and trimming were inferred from the DNA itself. The table has some 100,000 clones, roughly 79% seen once. The origin of this receptor is an older woman with acute or convalescent COVID-19. The sequenced material came from peripheral blood. This sequence joins TRBV19 and TRBJ2-4; unclear D gene. CDR3: CASTSVGIQYF. CDR3 sequence (DNA): TGTGCCAGTACGTCCGTCGGCATTCAGTACTTC.